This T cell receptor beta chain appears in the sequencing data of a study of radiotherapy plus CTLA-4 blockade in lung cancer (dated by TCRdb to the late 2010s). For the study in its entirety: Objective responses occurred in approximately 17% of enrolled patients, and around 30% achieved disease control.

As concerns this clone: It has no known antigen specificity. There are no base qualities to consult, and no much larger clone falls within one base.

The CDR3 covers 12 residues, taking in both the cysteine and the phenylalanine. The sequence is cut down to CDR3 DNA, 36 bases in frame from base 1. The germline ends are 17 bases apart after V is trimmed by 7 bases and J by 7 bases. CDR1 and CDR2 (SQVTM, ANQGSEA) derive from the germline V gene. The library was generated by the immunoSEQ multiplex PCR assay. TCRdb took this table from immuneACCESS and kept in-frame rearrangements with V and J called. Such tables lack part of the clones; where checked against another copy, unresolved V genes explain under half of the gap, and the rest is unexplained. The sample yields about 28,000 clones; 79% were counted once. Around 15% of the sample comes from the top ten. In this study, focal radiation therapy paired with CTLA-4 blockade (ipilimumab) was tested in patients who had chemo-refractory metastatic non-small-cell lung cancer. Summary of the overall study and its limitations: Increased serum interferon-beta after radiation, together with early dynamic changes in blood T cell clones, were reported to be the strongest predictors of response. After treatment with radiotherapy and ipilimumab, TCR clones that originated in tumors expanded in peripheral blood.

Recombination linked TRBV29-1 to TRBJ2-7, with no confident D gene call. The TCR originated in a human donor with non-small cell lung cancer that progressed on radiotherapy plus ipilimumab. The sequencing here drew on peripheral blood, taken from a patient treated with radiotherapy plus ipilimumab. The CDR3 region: CSAGESRMEQYF. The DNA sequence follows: TGCAGCGCCGGAGAGTCCCGCATGGAGCAGTACTTC.